This T cell receptor (beta chain) comes out of a study of T cells in Graves' hyperthyroidism and ophthalmopathy. In its sample, this clonotype was seen a few times. Its target is unknown. Diagnosis relied on clinical symptoms, serum thyroxine and TRAb, thyroid ultrasound and orbital computed tomography. It was 8 to 10 ml of fresh peripheral blood that supplied the PBMCs. Regions amplified from RNA transcripts were the TCR beta CDR3 regions. TCR CDR3 regions were first amplified by RT-PCR with HTBI primers. TCRdb reanalysed the multiplex PCR reads using MiXCR and keeps one entry per CDR3 protein. The repertoire holds 490,000 or so distinct CDR3 sequences, 15% to 20% seen once, with approximately 32% in the top ten. Study results and limitations: Ophthalmopathy cases were set apart from stable hyperthyroidism by a 13 V-J model.

From germline, CDR1 is LGHDT and CDR2 YNNKEL (reference sequence). This CDR3 comprises 20 residues. The junction had 14 bases not matched to a gene; V was cut back by 5 bases and J by 1 base. The clonotype was recovered from a woman in her thirties with Graves' ophthalmopathy. The specimen was blood. J is TRBJ2-2 and V is TRBV3-1; 12 positions match TRBD2. CDR3: CASSVFTPPGLAGNTGELFF. DNA for the CDR3: TGTGCCAGCAGCGTGTTTACCCCTCCGGGACTAGCGGGGAACACCGGGGAGCTGTTTTTT.